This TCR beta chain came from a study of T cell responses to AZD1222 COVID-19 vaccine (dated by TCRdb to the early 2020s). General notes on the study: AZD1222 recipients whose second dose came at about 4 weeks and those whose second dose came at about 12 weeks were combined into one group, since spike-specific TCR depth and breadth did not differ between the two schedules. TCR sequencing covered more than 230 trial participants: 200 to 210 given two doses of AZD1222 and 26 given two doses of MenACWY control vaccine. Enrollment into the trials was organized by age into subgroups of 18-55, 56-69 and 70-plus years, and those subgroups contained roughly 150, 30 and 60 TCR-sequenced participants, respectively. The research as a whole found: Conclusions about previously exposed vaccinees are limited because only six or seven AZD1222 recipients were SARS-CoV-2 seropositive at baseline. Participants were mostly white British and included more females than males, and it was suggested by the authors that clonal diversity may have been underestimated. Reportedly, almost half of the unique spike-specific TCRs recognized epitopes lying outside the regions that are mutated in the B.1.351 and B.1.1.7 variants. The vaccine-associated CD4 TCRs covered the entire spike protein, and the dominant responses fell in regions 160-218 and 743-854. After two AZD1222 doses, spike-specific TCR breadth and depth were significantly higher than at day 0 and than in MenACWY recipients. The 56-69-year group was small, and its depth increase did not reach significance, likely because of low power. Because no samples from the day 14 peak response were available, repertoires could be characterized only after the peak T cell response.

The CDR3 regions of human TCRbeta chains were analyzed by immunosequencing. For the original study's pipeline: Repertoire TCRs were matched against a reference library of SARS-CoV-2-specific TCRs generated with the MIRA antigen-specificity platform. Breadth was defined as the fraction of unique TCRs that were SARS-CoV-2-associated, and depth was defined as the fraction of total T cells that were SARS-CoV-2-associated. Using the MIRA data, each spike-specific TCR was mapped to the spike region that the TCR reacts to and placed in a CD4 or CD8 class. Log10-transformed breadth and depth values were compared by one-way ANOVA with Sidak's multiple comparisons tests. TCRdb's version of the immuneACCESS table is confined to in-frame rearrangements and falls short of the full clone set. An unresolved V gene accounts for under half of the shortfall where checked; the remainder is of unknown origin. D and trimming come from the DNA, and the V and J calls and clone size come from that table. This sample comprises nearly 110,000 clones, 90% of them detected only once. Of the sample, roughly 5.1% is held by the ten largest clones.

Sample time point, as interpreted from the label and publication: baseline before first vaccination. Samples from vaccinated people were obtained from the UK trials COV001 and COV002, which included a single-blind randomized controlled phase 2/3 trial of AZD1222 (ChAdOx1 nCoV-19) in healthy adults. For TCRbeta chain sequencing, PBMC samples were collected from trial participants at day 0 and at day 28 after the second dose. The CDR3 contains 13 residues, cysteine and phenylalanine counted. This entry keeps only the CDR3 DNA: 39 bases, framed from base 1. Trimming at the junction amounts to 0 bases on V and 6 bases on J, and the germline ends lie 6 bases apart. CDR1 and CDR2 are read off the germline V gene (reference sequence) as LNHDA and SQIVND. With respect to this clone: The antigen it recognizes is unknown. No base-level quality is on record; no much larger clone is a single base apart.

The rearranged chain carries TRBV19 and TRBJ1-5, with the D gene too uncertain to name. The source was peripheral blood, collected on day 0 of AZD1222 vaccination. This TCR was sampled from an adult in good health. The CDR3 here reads CASSIDWSQPQHF. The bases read TGTGCCAGTAGTATAGATTGGAGTCAGCCCCAGCATTTT.